These T cell receptor beta chains were read from a single sample in a study of identical twins. Via MiXCR, TCRdb re-called the 5' RACE reads, giving one row per CDR3 protein. Of around 500,000 distinct CDR3 sequences listed, approximately 14% were seen once; the top ten hold roughly 0.56%. These data were also filed under a second study, of yellow fever vaccine responses in identical twins.

The sample taken for sequencing was CD4+ T cells sorted from blood. These receptors originate from a woman in her late teens or twenties in good health. The CDR3 runs from the conserved cysteine through the conserved F or W. D genes are given only for firm matches. A clone size is listed for some rows: how often the clone was seen (once, few, many), or a class if it is expanded.

d_call clone_size j_call v_call cdr3_aa cdr3_nt
NA few TRBJ2-1 TRBV15 CATSRDLRWQGSFNEQFF TGTGCCACCAGCAGAGATTTACGATGGCAGGGTAGCTTCAATGAGCAGTTCTTC
NA few TRBJ2-5 TRBV4-2 CASSQVDSGTSQETQYF TGTGCCAGCAGCCAAGTGGACAGCGGGACTTCTCAAGAGACCCAGTACTTC
NA NA TRBJ1-1 TRBV6-1 CASKGSFGRNTEAFF TGTGCCAGCAAAGGGAGTTTTGGCAGGAACACTGAAGCTTTCTTT
TRBD2 NA TRBJ2-1 TRBV18 CASSPLAGGYYNEQFF TGTGCCAGCTCACCTTTGGCGGGAGGTTACTACAATGAGCAGTTCTTC
TRBD2 NA TRBJ2-5 TRBV6-2/TRBV6-3 CASSYRGTSGRARETQYF TGTGCCAGCAGTTACAGAGGGACTAGCGGGAGGGCCAGAGAGACCCAGTACTTC
TRBD2 NA TRBJ2-7 TRBV7-2 CASSLGTSQTYEQYF TGTGCCAGCAGCTTAGGGACTAGCCAAACCTACGAGCAGTACTTC
TRBD2 many TRBJ2-3 TRBV15 CATSRDYNLAGPSTDTQYF TGTGCCACCAGCAGGGACTACAACCTAGCGGGACCGAGCACAGATACGCAGTATTTT
NA many TRBJ2-7 TRBV29-1 CSVGGRARSQEPQYF TGCAGCGTTGGGGGCCGTGCCAGATCCCAGGAGCCGCAGTACTTC
NA NA TRBJ2-7 TRBV30 CAWSLRYEQYF TGTGCCTGGAGTTTGAGGTACGAGCAGTACTTC
NA NA TRBJ2-5 TRBV7-7 CASSLVQGMAQYF TGTGCTAGCAGCTTAGTTCAGGGGATGGCCCAGTACTTC
NA few TRBJ2-7 TRBV28 CASSISGTIYPHEQYF TGTGCCAGCAGTATATCCGGGACCATCTACCCCCACGAGCAGTACTTC
TRBD1 NA TRBJ2-7 TRBV6-1 CASRSWDREYEQYF TGTGCCAGCAGGTCCTGGGACAGGGAATACGAGCAGTACTTC
NA few TRBJ2-7 TRBV4-3 CASSQDITDEQYF TGCGCCAGCAGCCAAGATATAACGGACGAGCAGTACTTC
TRBD1 NA TRBJ1-5 TRBV5-1 CASSLAGTDNQPQHF TGCGCCAGCAGCTTGGCCGGGACAGATAATCAACCCCAGCATTTT
NA few TRBJ2-1 TRBV29-1 CSALGWGAPSNEQFF TGCAGCGCTCTAGGTTGGGGGGCCCCCTCCAATGAGCAGTTCTTC
TRBD2 NA TRBJ2-3 TRBV12-3/TRBV12-4 CASSRKPGLVTDTQYF TGTGCCAGCAGTCGCAAACCGGGACTAGTAACAGATACGCAGTATTTT
NA NA TRBJ2-3 TRBV7-2 CASSLVRTTDTQYF TGTGCCAGCAGCTTAGTTCGGACCACAGATACGCAGTATTTT
NA NA TRBJ1-6 TRBV14 CASSQELKGSGNSPLHF TGTGCCAGCAGCCAAGAGTTAAAGGGAAGTGGGAATTCACCCCTCCACTTT
NA NA TRBJ1-2 TRBV15 CATSRDLKHTEEGYTF TGTGCCACCAGCAGAGATTTGAAACACACCGAGGAGGGCTACACCTTC
TRBD1 NA TRBJ1-3 TRBV15 CATSRMGQTGNTIYF TGTGCCACCAGCAGAATGGGACAGACTGGAAACACCATATATTTT
TRBD2 NA TRBJ2-7 TRBV6-2/TRBV6-3 CASSALLAGSSYEQYF TGTGCCAGCAGCGCACTACTAGCGGGGAGCTCCTACGAGCAGTACTTC
TRBD1 many TRBJ2-5 TRBV5-8 CASSLAIPGQGAETQYF TGTGCCAGCAGCTTGGCAATACCGGGACAGGGGGCGGAGACCCAGTACTTC
TRBD2 few TRBJ2-1 TRBV7-2 CASSSSGGSSYNEQFF TGTGCCAGCAGCTCCAGCGGGGGGAGCTCCTACAATGAGCAGTTCTTC
TRBD2 few TRBJ2-7 TRBV12-3/TRBV12-4 CASSFSRLAGGGEQYF TGTGCCAGCAGTTTCTCCCGGCTAGCGGGAGGTGGCGAGCAGTACTTC
NA NA TRBJ2-7 TRBV6-1 CASSEYRGREFVQYF TGTGCCAGCAGTGAATATAGGGGGAGGGAGTTCGTGCAGTACTTC
NA few TRBJ2-4 TRBV5-1 CASSFRFGDIQYF TGCGCCAGCAGCTTTCGGTTTGGTGACATTCAGTACTTC
NA NA TRBJ2-7 TRBV20-1 CSARGAYGYEQYF TGCAGTGCTAGAGGGGCGTATGGGTACGAGCAGTACTTC
TRBD1 few TRBJ2-2 TRBV7-8 CASSPTGQYTGELFF TGTGCCAGCAGCCCTACGGGACAGTACACCGGGGAGCTGTTTTTT
NA few TRBJ2-1 TRBV14 CASSSPRPGTRNEQFF TGTGCCAGCAGCTCTCCCCGACCAGGGACGAGAAATGAGCAGTTCTTC
NA few TRBJ1-1 TRBV6-1 CASRKGGAVAEAFF TGTGCCAGCAGGAAGGGTGGAGCAGTGGCTGAAGCTTTCTTT
TRBD2 NA TRBJ2-1 TRBV9 CASSVGASGGAGEQFF TGTGCCAGCAGCGTAGGGGCTAGCGGGGGGGCGGGCGAGCAGTTCTTC
NA few TRBJ2-1 TRBV20-1 CSATSIRGNEQFF TGCAGTGCTACATCCATCAGAGGCAATGAGCAGTTCTTC
NA few TRBJ2-1 TRBV12-3/TRBV12-4 CASSRGINEQFF TGTGCCAGCAGCCGGGGCATCAATGAGCAGTTCTTC
TRBD1 NA TRBJ2-1 TRBV6-1 CASSKRTGIIDEQFF TGTGCCAGCAGTAAACGGACAGGGATTATCGATGAGCAGTTCTTC
TRBD2 NA TRBJ2-1 TRBV29-1 CSAFLAGRYEQFF TGCAGCGCCTTTCTAGCGGGGAGGTATGAGCAGTTCTTC
NA few TRBJ2-7 TRBV7-9 CASSSAEMIYEQYF TGTGCCAGCAGCTCTGCAGAGATGATTTACGAGCAGTACTTC
NA many TRBJ1-1 TRBV7-9 CASSLSGDTEAFF TGTGCCAGCAGCTTATCAGGGGACACTGAAGCTTTCTTT
NA NA TRBJ2-2 TRBV20-1 CSAEGGGSGELFF TGCAGTGCCGAAGGGGGCGGGAGCGGGGAGCTGTTTTTT
NA few TRBJ1-4 TRBV7-8 CASSSRGAANEKLFF TGTGCCAGCAGCTCCAGGGGCGCGGCTAATGAAAAACTGTTTTTT
NA NA TRBJ2-7 TRBV20-1 CSAGKYEQYF TGCAGTGCTGGGAAATACGAGCAGTACTTC